The source of this TCR beta chain is a study of immune characterization of retroperitoneal liposarcoma. TCRdb fed the PCR reads into MiXCR, producing one record per CDR3 protein. Among 7,500 to 8,500 distinct CDR3 sequences listed, 35% to 45% were seen once. Germline CDR1 DFQATT, CDR2 SNEGSKA (reference sequence). This CDR3 has 16 amino acids. This sequence originates from a male donor with retroperitoneal liposarcoma. Material: tumor tissue. J is TRBJ2-5 and V is TRBV20-1; 10 positions agree with TRBD1. The DNA end is a closer match to TRBJ2-7, so the J assignment may be wrong. CDR3: CSAYDRGLSSGYEQYF. DNA for the CDR3: TGCAGTGCTTATGACAGGGGGCTGTCTAGCGGGTACGAGCAGTACTTC.